These 26 T cell receptor beta chains originate from one sample sequenced in a study of blood T cells in healthy people across ages. A second PCR of about 7 to 11 cycles used a sample-barcoded 5' primer and a J-beta primer mix. TCRdb used MiXCR to reprocess the 5' RACE reads, holding one entry per CDR3 protein. The sample shows just over 1 million distinct CDR3 sequences, 45% of them seen only once. Source material: blood. The source of these receptors is a woman aged 60-75 years in good health.

The rearrangement links TRBV20-1 to TRBJ2-7; TRBD2 aligns across 8 bases. Germline CDR1 DFQATT, CDR2 SNEGSKA (reference sequence). The length of the CDR3 is 16 residues. Trimming took 3 bases from V and 2 from J; bases not matched to a gene: 12. In DNA, the CDR3 is TGCAGTGCTAGTAGTCCTGGCAGCGGGAGCGCCTACGAGCAGTACTTC. Translation: CSASSPGSGSAYEQYF.

The chain recombines TRBV20-1 with TRBJ2-1, with TRBD2 matching over 10 bases. Germline V gene lookup returns CDR1 DFQATT and CDR2 SNEGSKA (reference sequence). Losses at the gene ends were 5 bases for V and 5 bases for J; bases not matched to a gene: 9. This CDR3 is 15 amino acids long. CDR3 sequence (DNA): TGCAGTGCTGGGAAAAGCGGGAGGGCCAACAATGAGCAGTTCTTC. Translation gives CSAGKSGRANNEQFF.

This chain uses TRBV20-1 with TRBJ1-2; 9 bases map to TRBD1. Germline V lookup: CDR1 DFQATT, CDR2 SNEGSKA (reference sequence). V was pared by 2 bases and J by 3 bases, with 10 bases of the junction left unmatched. The CDR3 totals 16 residues. For the CDR3, the DNA is TGCAGTGCTAGAACCCCTGGACAGGGGAGGGACTATGGCTACACCTTC. Translation gives CSARTPGQGRDYGYTF.

This chain uses TRBV7-2 with TRBJ2-1, with D uncertain. CDR3 length: 12 residues. V gave up 2 bases and J gave up 10 bases, with 9 bases separating them. The germline V gene has CDR1 SGHTA and CDR2 FQGNSA. Here the CDR3 reads CASSLSRLEQFF. The CDR3 nucleotides read TGTGCCAGCAGCTTAAGTAGACTGGAGCAGTTCTTC.

This clonotype came up a few times. This chain joins TRBV15 and TRBJ2-5, with 7 nucleotides matching TRBD2. Trimming cost V 6 bases and J 2 bases; bases outside gene matches: 6. The CDR3 has 14 amino acids. Germline V lookup: CDR1 LNHNV, CDR2 YYDKDF (reference sequence). The CDR3 sequence is CATRGTTHQETQYF. The DNA for the CDR3 is TGTGCCACCAGAGGGACTACGCATCAAGAGACCCAGTACTTC.

This clonotype was counted only a few times. The rearrangement links TRBV7-9 to TRBJ2-5; tentatively, D is TRBD1 (5 bases). Trimming stripped 3 bases from V and 5 bases from J, with 10 bases between. This CDR3 comprises 13 residues. The germline gives CDR1 SEHNR, CDR2 FQNEAQ (reference sequence). The CDR3 DNA sequence: TGTGCCAGCAGCTTCAGGGTGTGGGAGACCCAGTACTTC. This translates into CASSFRVWETQYF.

This clonotype has more than one count but fewer than ten. The rearrangement links TRBV2 to TRBJ2-7; TRBD2 agrees at 7 bases. From germline, CDR1 is SNHLY and CDR2 FYNNEI. The CDR3 contains 14 residues. The junction had 11 bases not matched to a gene; V was cut back by 10 bases and J by 2 bases. CDR3 loop: CATKRDGATYEQYF. CDR3 sequence (DNA): TGTGCCACTAAGCGGGACGGGGCCACCTACGAGCAGTACTTC.

This clonotype has only a few counts. In nucleotides, the CDR3 is TGTGCCAGCAGCGTAGCGGGTGGTACGCAGTATTTT. Amino acid sequence: CASSVAGGTQYF. This chain connects TRBV9 to TRBJ2-3; D ambiguous. Between the trimmed V and J ends, which lost 0 bases and 8 bases, there was a span of 7 bases. The CDR3 contains 12 residues. The V gene's germline CDR1 is SGDLS and CDR2 YYNGEE. The variable domain in full, completed from reference TRBV9 and TRBJ2-3, reads DSGVTQTPKHLITATGQRVTLRCSPRSGDLSVYWYQQSLDQGLQFLIQYYNGEERAKGNILERFSAQQFPDLHSELNLSSLELGDSALYFCASSVAGGTQYFGPGTRLTVL.

The V gene is TRBV20-1, the J gene TRBJ2-7; TRBD1 matches at 8 bases. CDR1 and CDR2 (germline): DFQATT, SNEGSKA (reference sequence). V dropped 6 bases and J dropped 3; count of bases not matched to a gene: 4. The CDR3 covers 12 residues. The CDR3 DNA reads as TGCAGTGCCCGGGGACAGGTCTACGAGCAGTACTTC. Translated, it gives CSARGQVYEQYF.

The rearrangement joins TRBV9 to TRBJ2-3; D is tentatively TRBD1 or TRBD2 (6 bases each). CDR1 and CDR2 from the germline V gene are SGDLS and YYNGEE. The CDR3 contains 16 residues. Trimming left V 3 bases short and J 1 base short, with 15 bases between. The CDR3 nucleotides are TGTGCCAGCAGCGCGGGACTCTCAGGGGGCACAGATACGCAGTATTTT. This codes for CASSAGLSGGTDTQYF.

This clonotype was seen just once. The chain uses TRBV6-5 and TRBJ2-3; 11 bases match TRBD2. This CDR3 contains 19 residues. Germline CDR1 reads MNHEY; CDR2 reads SVGAGI. With V trimmed by 0 bases and J by 6 bases, 14 bases remained unmatched. The CDR3 protein is CASSYSAAGLAAAGDTQYF. As DNA, the CDR3 is TGTGCCAGCAGTTACTCTGCGGCGGGACTAGCGGCCGCGGGGGATACGCAGTATTTT.

The chain carries TRBV12-3 or TRBV12-4 and TRBJ2-1; 11 bases agree with TRBD2. V shed 2 bases and J 4 bases; nucleotides not matched to a gene: 4. There are 16 residues in the CDR3. The CDR3 sequence: CASSLSLAGGYNEQFF. CDR3 nucleotide sequence: TGTGCCAGCAGTTTATCGTTAGCGGGAGGGTACAATGAGCAGTTCTTC.

The table lists this clonotype with a few counts. V usage is TRBV6-6 and J usage is TRBJ1-2; D perhaps matches TRBD1 (6 bases). The CDR3 totals 14 residues. Trimming removed 8 bases from V and 4 bases from J, with 17 bases in between. Germline V lookup: CDR1 MNHNY, CDR2 SVGAGI (reference sequence). CDR3 sequence: CASCTGYLGYGYTF. DNA for the CDR3: TGTGCCAGCTGCACAGGGTACCTCGGCTATGGCTACACCTTC.

The sample holds a few counts of this clonotype. The chain recombines TRBV15 with TRBJ2-7; D uncertain. The CDR3 runs to 14 residues. CDR1 and CDR2 from the germline V gene are LNHNV and YYDKDF (reference sequence). V was pared by 4 bases and J by 2 bases, with 12 bases between. CDR3 loop: CATSNTEKTYEQYF. For the CDR3, the DNA is TGTGCCACCAGCAACACTGAGAAAACCTACGAGCAGTACTTC.

V gene TRBV9 combines with J gene TRBJ2-5; 9 bases line up with TRBD1. This CDR3 region has 17 residues. Trimming took 4 bases from V and 4 from J; bases not matched to a gene: 14. The germline V gene encodes CDR1 SGDLS and CDR2 YYNGEE. In nucleotides, the CDR3 is TGTGCCAGCAGCCCCCTGGGAGTGGACAGGGGAGGAGAGACCCAGTACTTC. This codes for CASSPLGVDRGGETQYF. Full variable domain (rest looked up from reference TRBV9 and TRBJ2-5): DSGVTQTPKHLITATGQRVTLRCSPRSGDLSVYWYQQSLDQGLQFLIQYYNGEERAKGNILERFSAQQFPDLHSELNLSSLELGDSALYFCASSPLGVDRGGETQYFGPGTRLLVL.

The rearrangement joins TRBV7-2 to TRBJ1-2; D unclear. Germline assignment: CDR1 SGHTA and CDR2 FQGNSA. The V gene lost 4 bases and the J gene lost 4 bases, with 16 bases spanning the gap. The CDR3 is 15 residues long. The CDR3 coding sequence is TGTGCCAGCAGCTCCAGGCCGGGGAACTTCTATGGCTACACCTTC. Protein sequence: CASSSRPGNFYGYTF.

The chain employs TRBV6-6 and TRBJ2-1, with D possibly being TRBD1 or TRBD2 (5 bases each). Germline V gives CDR1 MNHNY, CDR2 SVGAGI (reference sequence). The V and J ends lost 0 bases and 7 bases respectively, with 7 bases between them. The CDR3 spans 13 residues. The CDR3 DNA follows: TGTGCCAGCAGTTACTCGTGGGGGAATGAGCAGTTCTTC. Translated, it gives CASSYSWGNEQFF.

This chain connects TRBV5-5 to TRBJ1-1; D is undetermined. Looked up from germline, CDR1 is SGHKS and CDR2 is YYEKEE (reference sequence). The CDR3 runs 14 residues. V lost 1 base and J lost 4, with 11 bases in between. CDR3 sequence: CASSLLSGFTEAFF. The DNA for the CDR3 is TGTGCCAGCAGCTTGCTTTCGGGTTTCACTGAAGCTTTCTTT.

The chain uses TRBV13 and TRBJ2-3, with D tentatively TRBD1 (6 bases). V was pared by 10 bases and J by 1 base, with 12 bases between. CDR1 and CDR2 (germline): PRHDT, FYEKMQ (reference sequence). The CDR3 totals 13 residues. The CDR3 loop reads CATSYRGTDTQYF. CDR3 coding DNA: TGTGCCACTTCATACAGGGGCACAGATACGCAGTATTTT.

This chain connects TRBV28 to TRBJ2-4; TRBD1 matches 8 bases. The CDR3 spans 13 residues. CDR1 and CDR2 (germline): MDHEN, SYDVKM. After removal of 6 bases from V and 13 bases from J, the junction contained 11 bases not matched to a gene. The CDR3 loop is CASRRQGAGEQYF. In DNA form, the CDR3 reads TGTGCCAGCAGACGGCAGGGGGCTGGTGAGCAGTACTTC.

V and J are TRBV4-3 and TRBJ2-3; TRBD2 aligns across 10 bases. CDR3 length: 15 amino acids. The germline V gene has CDR1 LGHNA and CDR2 YSLEER. The V and J ends lost 2 bases and 5 bases, in that order; junction bases with no gene match: 4. The DNA of the CDR3 is TGCGCCAGCAGCCAACTGATAGCGGGGGGAGATACGCAGTATTTT. It translates to CASSQLIAGGDTQYF.

Details on this clonotype: A much larger clone is a single base away; this may be a read error. The chain joins TRBV5-1 to TRBJ2-3; D might be TRBD1 (5 bases). In germline, CDR1 is SGHRS, CDR2 YFSETQ. The germline V and J ends were trimmed by 1 base and 3 bases, with 12 bases remaining between them. This CDR3 is built from 15 residues. CDR3 protein: CASSLTGGQTDTQYF. In DNA, the CDR3 is TGCGCCAGCAGCTTGACTGGCGGACAAACAGATACGCAGTATTTT. Full variable domain (remainder filled in from reference TRBV5-1 and TRBJ2-3): KAGVTQTPRYLIKTRGQQVTLSCSPISGHRSVSWYQQTPGQGLQFLFEYFSETQRNKGNFPGRFSGRQFSNSRSEMNVSTLELGDSALYLCASSLTGGQTDTQYFGPGTRLTVL.

This clonotype turned up a few times. The rearrangement joins TRBV11-2 to TRBJ2-5, with 7 bases lining up with TRBD2. This CDR3 has 15 residues. Trimming at V came to 5 bases and at J to 2 bases, leaving 8 bases not matched to a gene. CDR1 is SGHAT, CDR2 FQNNGV, per germline. CDR3 residues: CASSPLGRLQETQYF. In DNA form, the CDR3 reads TGTGCCAGCAGCCCACTCGGGAGGCTACAAGAGACCCAGTACTTC.

Only one count was recorded for this clonotype. The chain employs TRBV5-6 and TRBJ2-7; no definite D call. The V and J ends lost 2 bases and 4 bases respectively, with 10 bases between them. The CDR3 has 13 residues. Germline V gives CDR1 SGHDT, CDR2 YYEEEE. CDR3 sequence reads: CASSLRQMYEQYF. The CDR3 DNA reads TGTGCCAGCAGCTTACGCCAGATGTACGAGCAGTACTTC.

The chain links TRBV7-9 to TRBJ2-1; tentative D call: TRBD2 (6 bases). V shed 8 bases and J shed 2 bases, with 16 bases lying between them. Germline CDR1 is SEHNR and CDR2 is FQNEAQ (reference sequence). This CDR3 comprises 15 residues. The CDR3 coding sequence is TGTGCCAGCGAACACCCGGGACTTGCCTACAATGAGCAGTTCTTC. Protein: CASEHPGLAYNEQFF.

The J gene is TRBJ2-5, the V gene TRBV27; TRBD2 is a possible D gene (6 bases). Per the germline V gene, CDR1 is MNHEY and CDR2 is SMNVEV (reference sequence). The CDR3 sequence is 14 residues long. With 0 bases removed from V and 9 bases from J, the gap between germline ends came to 14 bases. CDR3 loop: CASSLSAPSGAQYF. In DNA, the CDR3 is TGTGCCAGCAGTTTATCGGCCCCATCGGGGGCCCAGTACTTC.